Each of the 9 T cell receptor beta chains below was sequenced from the same sample in a study of blood T cell repertoires in COVID-19. The table came from immunoSEQ multiplex PCR; TCRdb's copy has only in-frame clones and leaves some out. The profile covers hundreds of thousands of clones, with 80% to 85% appearing a single time and about 20% taken by the ten largest. Sequenced sample: peripheral blood. These receptors originate from a man aged 25 to 40 with active or convalescent COVID-19.

This clone was recorded a few times. The rearrangement links TRBV11-2 to TRBJ2-2; D might be TRBD1 (5 bases). Between the trimmed V and J ends, which lost 3 bases and 6 bases, there was a span of 8 bases. The germline CDR1 and CDR2 sequences are SGHAT and FQNNGV. There are 13 residues in the CDR3. For the CDR3, the DNA is TGTGCCAGCAGCTTCAAGGGGTCCGGGGAGCTGTTTTTT. It is translated as CASSFKGSGELFF.

The V gene is TRBV4-1, the J gene TRBJ2-7; D call uncertain. Trimming removed 0 bases from V and 5 bases from J, with 8 bases in between. From germline, CDR1 is MGHRA and CDR2 YSYEKL. CDR3 size: 13 residues. For the CDR3, the DNA is TGCGCCAGCAGCCAAGACTCAGGCCACGAGCAGTACTTC. Translated: CASSQDSGHEQYF.

The rearrangement links TRBV2 to TRBJ1-1; possibly TRBD1 for D (6 bases). Germline CDR1 and CDR2: SNHLY and FYNNEI. The CDR3 length is 15 residues. V shed 6 bases and J shed 2 bases, with 16 bases lying between them. Written as DNA, the CDR3 is TGTGCCAGCAGGTCGGACAGTGGGGTAAACACTGAAGCTTTCTTT. It encodes CASRSDSGVNTEAFF.

This clone has more than one count but fewer than ten. The chain links TRBV7-8 to TRBJ2-3, with a weak D call TRBD1 (6 bases). V was shortened by 1 base and J by 6 bases, with 11 bases between the two germline ends. The CDR3 spans 14 residues. Germline loops: CDR1 SGHVS, CDR2 FQNEAQ. The CDR3 loop is CASSLVQGMDTQYF. CDR3 DNA sequence: TGTGCCAGCAGCTTAGTACAGGGAATGGATACGCAGTATTTT.

The chain is built from TRBV7-3 and TRBJ2-1, with TRBD2 identical over 9 bases. The CDR3 runs 13 residues. The germline gives CDR1 SGHTA, CDR2 FQGTGA. Trimming took 8 bases from V and 4 from J; bases not matched to a gene: 3. For the CDR3, the DNA is TGTGCCAGCTTCAGCGGGAGGTACAATGAGCAGTTCTTC. Encoded protein: CASFSGRYNEQFF. The complete variable domain, with remaining parts taken from reference TRBV7-3 and TRBJ2-1, reads GAGVSQTPSNKVTEKGKYVELRCDPISGHTALYWYRQSLGQGPEFLIYFQGTGAADDSGLPNDRFFAVRPEGSVSTLKIQRTERGDSAVYLCASFSGRYNEQFFGPGTRLTVL.

This clone was seen a single time. This chain uses TRBV10-1 with TRBJ2-1; 9 nucleotides agree with TRBD2. The CDR3 sequence is 14 residues long. J was trimmed by 8 bases and V by 5 bases; bases with no gene match: 7. From germline, CDR1 is WNHNN and CDR2 SYGVQD (reference sequence). CDR3 loop: CASSHGTSIHEQFF. The CDR3, as DNA: TGCGCCAGCAGTCACGGGACTAGCATCCATGAGCAGTTCTTC.

The chain couples TRBV5-4 to TRBJ2-7, with 13 bases fitting TRBD2. Germline trimming cut 4 bases from V and 3 bases from J; bases unmatched to any gene: 4. This CDR3 spans 15 amino acids. Germline CDR1 reads SGHNT; CDR2 reads YYREEE (reference sequence). CDR3 loop: CASSTTSGGLYEQYF. The CDR3, as DNA: TGTGCCAGCAGCACGACTAGCGGGGGGCTCTACGAGCAGTACTTC.

The genes are TRBV11-2 and TRBJ2-7; 7 nucleotides align to TRBD2. Trimming at V came to 1 base and at J to 1 base, leaving 1 base not matched to a gene. The CDR3 contains 14 residues. Germline V gene data show CDR1 as SGHAT and CDR2 as FQNNGV. CDR3 sequence reads: CASSLARGSYEQYF. DNA for the CDR3: TGTGCCAGCAGCTTAGCGCGGGGGTCCTACGAGCAGTACTTC.

This clone was observed a handful of times. J is TRBJ1-2 and V is TRBV14, with a tentative D call TRBD1 (5 bases). The V gene's germline CDR1 is SGHDN and CDR2 FVKESK. The V end was cut by 4 bases, the J end by 4 bases, with 19 bases between. CDR3 length: 16 residues. The CDR3 reads CASSPLMEGTIYGYTF. The CDR3 nucleotides are TGTGCCAGCAGCCCCCTTATGGAGGGGACGATCTATGGCTACACCTTC.